Following are 8 T cell receptor beta chains from one sample sequenced in a study of T-cell reconstitution after alpha-beta-depleted transplantation in children. TCRbeta library preparation incorporated unique molecular identifiers. TCRdb re-called the PCR reads with MiXCR, one entry per CDR3 protein. The table has some 550,000 distinct CDR3 sequences, roughly 23% seen once; the top ten hold 13% to 15%. The input for sequencing was PBMCs, mostly from graft donor cells, taken 360 days after TCRalphabeta/CD19-depleted stem cell transplant. The source of these receptors is a boy under three years old who had a stem cell transplant for acute myeloid leukemia, so the T cells may come from the graft donor.

This clonotype has just a few counts. V usage is TRBV15 and J usage is TRBJ2-5, with 7 nucleotides matching TRBD2. This CDR3 is built from 14 residues. The junction had 6 bases not matched to a gene; V was cut back by 7 bases and J by 1 base. In germline, CDR1 is LNHNV, CDR2 YYDKDF (reference sequence). The CDR3, as DNA: TGTGCCACCATTCGCGGGGGTGCCCAAGAGACCCAGTACTTC. It codes for CATIRGGAQETQYF. The full variable domain, its missing parts supplied by reference TRBV15 and TRBJ2-5, is DAMVIQNPRYQVTQFGKPVTLSCSQTLNHNVMYWYQQKSSQAPKLLFHYYDKDFNNEADTPDNFQSRRPNTSFCFLDIRSPGLGDTAMYLCATIRGGAQETQYFGPGTRLLVL.

V is TRBV12-3 or TRBV12-4 and J is TRBJ2-7, with D possibly being TRBD1 (6 bases). CDR3 length equals 14 residues. V was shortened by 6 bases and J by 4 bases, with 16 bases between the two germline ends. The CDR3 region has the DNA TGTGCCAGCAGAGAACAGGGTTATGGGTACGAGCAGTACTTC. Encoded protein: CASREQGYGYEQYF.

The chain has TRBV12-3 or TRBV12-4 and TRBJ2-1; D possibly matches TRBD1 or TRBD2 (6 bases each). The CDR3 consists of 15 residues. With 3 bases removed from V and 8 bases from J, the gap between germline ends came to 17 bases. CDR3 region: CASSLEWGARDEQFF. The CDR3 bases are TGTGCCAGCAGTTTGGAGTGGGGGGCCCGGGATGAGCAGTTCTTC.

This clonotype was counted ten times or more. This chain links TRBV29-1 with TRBJ2-3; 10 nucleotides match TRBD2. CDR3 length: 13 amino acids. The junction had 6 bases not matched to a gene; V was cut back by 7 bases and J by 5 bases. Germline V gives CDR1 SQVTM, CDR2 ANQGSEA. CDR3 bases: TGCAGCGCCTTAGCGGGGGGTCTAGATACGCAGTATTTT. Protein sequence: CSALAGGLDTQYF.

This chain joins TRBV5-1 and TRBJ1-4; no firm D call. Between the trimmed V and J ends, which lost 3 bases and 8 bases, there was a span of 11 bases. The germline V gene has CDR1 SGHRS and CDR2 YFSETQ. The CDR3 totals 13 residues. The CDR3 DNA sequence: TGCGCCAGCAGCTCTAGAGGTGGAGAAAAACTGTTTTTT. Its translation: CASSSRGGEKLFF. Full variable domain (remainder filled in from reference TRBV5-1 and TRBJ1-4): KAGVTQTPRYLIKTRGQQVTLSCSPISGHRSVSWYQQTPGQGLQFLFEYFSETQRNKGNFPGRFSGRQFSNSRSEMNVSTLELGDSALYLCASSSRGGEKLFFGSGTQLSVL.

The rearrangement uses TRBV20-1 and TRBJ2-5; the D is unclear. V shed 6 bases and J shed 4 bases, with 15 bases lying between them. Germline CDR1 DFQATT, CDR2 SNEGSKA (reference sequence). The CDR3 has 13 amino acids. The CDR3, as DNA: TGCAGTGCCGCCTCTTTGTGGGTAGAGACCCAGTACTTC. This encodes CSAASLWVETQYF.

This clonotype was seen only a few times. The V and J genes are TRBV20-1 and TRBJ1-2; tentative D call: TRBD1 (6 bases). The CDR3 has 13 amino acids. Germline V gives CDR1 DFQATT, CDR2 SNEGSKA (reference sequence). The CDR3 bases are TGCAGCGCCCCTGACAGGATTAACTATGGCTACACCTTC. Translating it yields CSAPDRINYGYTF.

This clonotype appeared a few times. V and J are TRBV28 and TRBJ2-7; tentatively, D is TRBD1 (5 bases). Trimming took off 2 bases at V and 3 bases at J, with 14 bases between the two ends. The CDR3 has 15 residues. Germline CDR1 reads MDHEN; CDR2 reads SYDVKM. For the CDR3, the DNA is TGTGCCAGCAGTTTAGGGCAGGGCCTCCACTACGAGCAGTACTTC. Encoded protein: CASSLGQGLHYEQYF.